A selection of T cell receptor beta chains follows, all from one sample in a study of T cell responses to AZD1222 COVID-19 vaccine. Sequencing was performed with immunoSEQ multiplex PCR; in TCRdb, only in-frame clones are kept and a portion is missing. The profile shows 95,000 to 150,000 clones, about nine tenths of them singletons. Sequencing was performed on peripheral blood, taken on day 0 of AZD1222 vaccination. The receptors were sampled from an adult in good health. CDR3s include the opening cysteine and the closing phenylalanine or tryptophan. The order of the fields is V gene, D gene, clone size, J gene, CDR3 DNA, CDR3 protein. D genes are given only for firm matches. Clone size is stated in some rows and not others, as once, few, many or a class when expanded.

TRBV27	NA	NA	TRBJ1-1	TGTGCCAGCAGTTTAAGCAGGAACACTGAAGCTTTCTTT	CASSLSRNTEAFF
TRBV6-5	NA	NA	TRBJ1-2	TGTGCCAGCAGTTACTCGAAGGGCCCCCGGAATGGCTACACCTTC	CASSYSKGPRNGYTF
TRBV5-1	NA	NA	TRBJ1-6	TGCGCCAGCAGCCGAACATACAGGATTGAGAATTCACCCCTCCACTTT	CASSRTYRIENSPLHF
TRBV24-1	NA	NA	TRBJ2-2	TGTGCCACCAGTGTAGGGAGAGGGCGGTTGTTTTTT	CATSVGRGRLFF
TRBV6-6	NA	NA	TRBJ2-2	TGTGCCAGCATTGATTTGGGGCCCGGGGAGCTGTTTTTT	CASIDLGPGELFF
TRBV7-7	NA	NA	TRBJ2-5	TGTGCCAGCAGCTTAGTTGCGGCGGAGACCCAGTACTTC	CASSLVAAETQYF
TRBV19	TRBD1	NA	TRBJ1-3	TGTGCCAGTAGCAAATTAAACAGGGGAAAGGGCTCTGGAAACACCATATATTTT	CASSKLNRGKGSGNTIYF
TRBV9	TRBD2	NA	TRBJ2-1	TGTGCCAGCAGCCCCCGGATAGCGGGGGACTCCAATGAGCAGTTCTTC	CASSPRIAGDSNEQFF
TRBV6-5	NA	NA	TRBJ2-2	TGTGCCAGCAGTTACTCGATGTCCGGGAACACCGGGGAGCTGTTTTTT	CASSYSMSGNTGELFF
TRBV27	NA	NA	TRBJ1-3	TGTGCCAGCAGGTCCCCCCTTGGAAACACCATATATTTT	CASRSPLGNTIYF
TRBV28	NA	NA	TRBJ2-1	TGTGCCAGCAGTCGGGAACTAAACAATGAGCAGTTCTTC	CASSRELNNEQFF
TRBV5-6	TRBD1	NA	TRBJ1-6	TGTGCCAGCAGCTTTCAGGGGGCCGATTCACCCCTCCACTTT	CASSFQGADSPLHF
TRBV27	NA	NA	TRBJ1-5	TGTGCCAGCGGACAGAATAGCAATCAGCCCCAGCATTTT	CASGQNSNQPQHF
TRBV2	NA	NA	TRBJ1-6	TGTGCCAGCAGTGACAGGTTCGGAAATTCACCCCTCCACTTT	CASSDRFGNSPLHF
TRBV28	TRBD2	NA	TRBJ2-5	TGTGCCAGCAGTTTAGGCCCGGCTAGCGGCCGAAGGGCGGTCCAAGAGACCCAGTACTTC	CASSLGPASGRRAVQETQYF
TRBV7-3	NA	NA	TRBJ2-1	TGTGCCAGCAGCTTATACCCGGTCCAGGGCAATGAGCAGTTCTTC	CASSLYPVQGNEQFF
TRBV27	NA	NA	TRBJ1-5	TGTGCCAGCAGTTGGGCAGGGAATCAGCCCCAGCATTTT	CASSWAGNQPQHF
TRBV6-6	NA	NA	TRBJ2-7	TGTGCCAGCAGTCTAGTCGACCCACACGAGCAGTACTTC	CASSLVDPHEQYF
TRBV19	TRBD2	NA	TRBJ2-3	TGTGCCAGTGATTCCGGGACTAGCGGGCCAGATACGCAGTATTTT	CASDSGTSGPDTQYF
TRBV5-4	NA	NA	TRBJ1-6	TGTGCCAGCAGCTTCGAGACTGGGGGTAATTCACCCCTCCACTTT	CASSFETGGNSPLHF
TRBV4-1	NA	few	TRBJ2-6	TGCGCCAGCAGCCACCCCGTGGGCTCTGGGGCCAACGTCCTGACTTTC	CASSHPVGSGANVLTF
TRBV7-7	TRBD1	NA	TRBJ2-2	TGTGCTAGCAGCCGCGGGACAGGGGGCAACACCGGGGAGCTGTTTTTT	CASSRGTGGNTGELFF
TRBV5-5	NA	NA	TRBJ1-2	TGTGCCAGCAGCTTGGATGGGCCCAATTACTATGGCTACACCTTC	CASSLDGPNYYGYTF
TRBV5-1	NA	NA	TRBJ1-4	TGCGCCAGCAGCATCTCTCCGGGACTAGGCGACGAAAAACTGTTTTTT	CASSISPGLGDEKLFF
TRBV7-8	NA	NA	TRBJ1-3	TGTGCCAGCAGCACCCGGGGGGGCCGCTCTGGAAACACCATATATTTT	CASSTRGGRSGNTIYF
TRBV7-2	NA	NA	TRBJ2-1	TGTGCCAGCACCTTCTACAATGAGCAGTTCTTC	CASTFYNEQFF
TRBV5-4	NA	NA	TRBJ1-1	TGTGCCAGCAGCTTGGACAGGGCGGAGGTCACTGAAGCTTTCTTT	CASSLDRAEVTEAFF
TRBV10-2	NA	NA	TRBJ1-5	TGCGCCAGCAGTGAGTCCCGACTTGGGGTTCAGCCCCAGCATTTT	CASSESRLGVQPQHF
TRBV5-8	NA	NA	TRBJ1-1	TGTGCCAGCAGTTATGGGGCGGATGAAGCTTTCTTT	CASSYGADEAFF
TRBV11-2	NA	NA	TRBJ1-2	TGTGCCAGCAGCTTAGACCCGGCCGCCCGCTATGGCTACACCTTC	CASSLDPAARYGYTF
TRBV19	NA	NA	TRBJ1-5	TGTGCCAGTAGAGGGGACCTCTATCAGCCCCAGCATTTT	CASRGDLYQPQHF
TRBV5-1	TRBD1	NA	TRBJ2-7	TGCGCCAGCAGCTTGGCCGTTCTCCGGACAGGGGTAAACGAGCAGTACTTC	CASSLAVLRTGVNEQYF
TRBV30	NA	NA	TRBJ1-2	TGTGCCTGGAGTGTAAATTGGGGGGAGGATGGCTACACCTTC	CAWSVNWGEDGYTF
TRBV9	NA	NA	TRBJ1-1	TGTGCCAGCAGCGTAGGTCTCGGGGGCAGGGGGAACACTGAAGCTTTCTTT	CASSVGLGGRGNTEAFF
TRBV15	TRBD2	once	TRBJ2-2	TGTGCCACCAGCAGTGCCGGGACTAGCGGGAGGGCACTCGGCGGGGAGCTGTTTTTT	CATSSAGTSGRALGGELFF
TRBV5-1	NA	NA	TRBJ2-3	TGCGCCAGCAGCTTGGTGGCAGGGGCTAGCACAGATACGCAGTATTTT	CASSLVAGASTDTQYF
TRBV18	NA	NA	TRBJ2-1	TGTGCCAGCTCACCGGTTAGGACAGCCTCTTACAATGAGCAGTTCTTC	CASSPVRTASYNEQFF
TRBV20-1	NA	once	TRBJ1-1	TGCAGTGCTAGTTCACAATTTACGAACACTGAAGCTTTCTTT	CSASSQFTNTEAFF
TRBV28	TRBD1	NA	TRBJ2-2	TGTGCCAGCAGCAGTTTAGGGGACAGATTTAACACCGGGGAGCTGTTTTTT	CASSSLGDRFNTGELFF
TRBV19	TRBD2	NA	TRBJ2-3	TGTGCCAGTAGTAGATTTGAGGGACGGGGGGCAGATACGCAGTATTTT	CASSRFEGRGADTQYF
TRBV5-1	NA	NA	TRBJ2-3	TGCGCCAGCAGCCAATGGACAAGAGCCACAGATACGCAGTATTTT	CASSQWTRATDTQYF
TRBV9	NA	NA	TRBJ1-1	TGTGCCAGCAGCGATCAGTCACACCCAGGCGCTGAAGCTTTCTTT	CASSDQSHPGAEAFF
TRBV24-1	NA	NA	TRBJ2-7	TGTGCCACCAGTGACTCGGACAGCTACGAGCAGTACTTC	CATSDSDSYEQYF
TRBV19	TRBD1	NA	TRBJ2-3	TGTGCCAGTAGCTCCCCCGGGACAGGGCCCGATACGCAGTATTTT	CASSSPGTGPDTQYF
TRBV28	NA	NA	TRBJ2-7	TGTGCCAGCAGTCCTCGACACGAGCAGTACTTC	CASSPRHEQYF
TRBV6-5	NA	NA	TRBJ2-3	TGTGCCATCTCGGGGTGGTTGGGAGCAGATACGCAGTATTTT	CAISGWLGADTQYF
TRBV2	TRBD2	NA	TRBJ2-7	TGTGCCAGCAGGGAGGGACTAGCGGCTTTCTACGAGCAGTACTTC	CASREGLAAFYEQYF
TRBV18	NA	NA	TRBJ1-1	TGTGCCAGCTCAGGCCCCTCCTGGACCCAGAGGAACACTGAAGCTTTCTTT	CASSGPSWTQRNTEAFF
TRBV27	TRBD1	NA	TRBJ2-3	TGTGCCAGCAGTTTTAGGGGACAGGGGGTCAGCACAGATACGCAGTATTTT	CASSFRGQGVSTDTQYF
TRBV5-1	NA	NA	TRBJ1-3	TGCGCCAGCAGCTTGGGGGTCTCTGGAAACACCATATATTTT	CASSLGVSGNTIYF
TRBV7-9	NA	NA	TRBJ2-7	TGTGCCAGCAGCTTAGCGCGGGGTCACGAGCAGTACTTC	CASSLARGHEQYF
TRBV27	NA	NA	TRBJ2-5	TGTGCCAGCAGTTTTCTTTGGAGGGGACAAGAGACCCAGTACTTC	CASSFLWRGQETQYF
TRBV6-2/TRBV6-3	TRBD2	NA	TRBJ2-1	TGTGCCAGCAGTGGGGGACTAGCGGCCTACAATGAGCAGTTCTTC	CASSGGLAAYNEQFF
TRBV11-1	NA	NA	TRBJ2-3	TGTGCCAGCAGCCCCCGGGACACCCCTAGCACAGATACGCAGTATTTT	CASSPRDTPSTDTQYF